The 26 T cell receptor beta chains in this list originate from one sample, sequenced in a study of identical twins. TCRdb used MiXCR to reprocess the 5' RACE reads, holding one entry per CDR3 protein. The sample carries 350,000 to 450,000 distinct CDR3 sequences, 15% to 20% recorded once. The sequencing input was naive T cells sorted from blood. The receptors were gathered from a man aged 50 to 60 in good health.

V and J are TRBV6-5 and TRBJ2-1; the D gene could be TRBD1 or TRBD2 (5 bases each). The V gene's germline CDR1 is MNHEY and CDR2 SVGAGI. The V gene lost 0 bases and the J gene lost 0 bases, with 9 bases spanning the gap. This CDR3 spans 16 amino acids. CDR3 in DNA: TGTGCCAGCAGTTACTCCGGGACGGGCTCCTACAATGAGCAGTTCTTC. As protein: CASSYSGTGSYNEQFF.

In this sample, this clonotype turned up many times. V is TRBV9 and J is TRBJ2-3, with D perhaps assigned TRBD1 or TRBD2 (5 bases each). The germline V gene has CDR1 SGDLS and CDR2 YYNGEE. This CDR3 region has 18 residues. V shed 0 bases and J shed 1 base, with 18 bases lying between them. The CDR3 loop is CASSVEGIAGTGTDTQYF. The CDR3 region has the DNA TGTGCCAGCAGCGTAGAGGGGATTGCCGGGACCGGCACAGATACGCAGTATTTT. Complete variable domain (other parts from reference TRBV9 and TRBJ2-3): DSGVTQTPKHLITATGQRVTLRCSPRSGDLSVYWYQQSLDQGLQFLIQYYNGEERAKGNILERFSAQQFPDLHSELNLSSLELGDSALYFCASSVEGIAGTGTDTQYFGPGTRLTVL.

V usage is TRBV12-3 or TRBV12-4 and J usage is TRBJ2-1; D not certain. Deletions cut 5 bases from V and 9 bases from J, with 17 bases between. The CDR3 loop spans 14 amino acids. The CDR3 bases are TGTGCCAGCAGTGGCGTTGCAGCTGATCTTGAGCAGTTCTTC. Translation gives CASSGVAADLEQFF.

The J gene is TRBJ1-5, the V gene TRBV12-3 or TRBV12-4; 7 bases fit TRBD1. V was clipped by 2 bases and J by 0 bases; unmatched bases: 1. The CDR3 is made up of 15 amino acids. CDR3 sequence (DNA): TGTGCCAGCAGTTTATCAGGGGGTAGCAATCAGCCCCAGCATTTT. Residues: CASSLSGGSNQPQHF.

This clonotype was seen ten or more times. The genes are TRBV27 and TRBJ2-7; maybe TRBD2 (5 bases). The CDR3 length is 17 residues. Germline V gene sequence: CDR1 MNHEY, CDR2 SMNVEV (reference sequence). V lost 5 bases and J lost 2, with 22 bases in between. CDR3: CASSPLWEAEEPYEQYF. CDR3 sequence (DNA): TGTGCCAGCAGTCCGCTCTGGGAAGCGGAGGAACCCTACGAGCAGTACTTC.

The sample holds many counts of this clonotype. Written as DNA, the CDR3 is TGTGCCAGCAGCAGGACGGGAAACACCATATATTTT. It codes for CASSRTGNTIYF. The rearrangement links TRBV6-5 to TRBJ1-3; D remains ambiguous. V was cut by 6 bases and J by 4 bases, with 7 bases left in between. Germline V lookup: CDR1 MNHEY, CDR2 SVGAGI. The CDR3 contains 12 residues.

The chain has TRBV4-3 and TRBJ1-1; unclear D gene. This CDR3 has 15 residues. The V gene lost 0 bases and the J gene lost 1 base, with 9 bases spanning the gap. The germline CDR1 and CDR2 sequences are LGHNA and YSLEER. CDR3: CASSQDWAANTEAFF. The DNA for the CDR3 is TGCGCCAGCAGCCAAGATTGGGCAGCGAACACTGAAGCTTTCTTT.

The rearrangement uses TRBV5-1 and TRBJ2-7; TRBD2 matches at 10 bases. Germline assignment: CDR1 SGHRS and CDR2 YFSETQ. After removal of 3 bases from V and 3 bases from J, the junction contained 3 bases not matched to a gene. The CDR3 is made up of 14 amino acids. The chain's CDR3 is CASSWTSGDYEQYF. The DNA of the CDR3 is TGCGCCAGCAGCTGGACTAGCGGAGACTACGAGCAGTACTTC.

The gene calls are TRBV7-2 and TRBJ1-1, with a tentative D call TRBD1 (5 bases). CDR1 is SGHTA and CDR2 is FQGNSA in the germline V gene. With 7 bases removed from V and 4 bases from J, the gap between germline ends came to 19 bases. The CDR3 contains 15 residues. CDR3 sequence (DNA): TGTGCCAGCAACCCCCAGTCAGGGCTTGGCACTGAAGCTTTCTTT. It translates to CASNPQSGLGTEAFF.

The CDR3 protein is CASSMSGSGDYGYTF. The DNA of the CDR3 is TGCGCCAGCAGCATGTCCGGCTCCGGGGACTATGGCTACACCTTC. The V call is TRBV5-1, the J call TRBJ1-2; D ambiguous. The V gene lost 4 bases and the J gene lost 3 bases, with 16 bases spanning the gap. Germline CDR1 reads SGHRS; CDR2 reads YFSETQ. This CDR3 region has 15 residues.

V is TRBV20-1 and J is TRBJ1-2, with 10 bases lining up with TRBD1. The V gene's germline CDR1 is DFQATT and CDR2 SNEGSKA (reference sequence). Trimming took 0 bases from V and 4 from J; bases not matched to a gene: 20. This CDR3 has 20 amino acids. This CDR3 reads CSAREAGGDRGPKTGYGYTF. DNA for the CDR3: TGCAGTGCTAGAGAGGCAGGGGGCGACAGGGGGCCCAAAACCGGCTATGGCTACACCTTC.

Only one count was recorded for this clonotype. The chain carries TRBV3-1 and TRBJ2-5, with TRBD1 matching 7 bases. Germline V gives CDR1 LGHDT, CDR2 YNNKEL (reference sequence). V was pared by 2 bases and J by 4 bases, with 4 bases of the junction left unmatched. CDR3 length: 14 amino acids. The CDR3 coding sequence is TGTGCCAGCAGCCAACTTACAGGGGTAGAGACCCAGTACTTC. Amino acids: CASSQLTGVETQYF.

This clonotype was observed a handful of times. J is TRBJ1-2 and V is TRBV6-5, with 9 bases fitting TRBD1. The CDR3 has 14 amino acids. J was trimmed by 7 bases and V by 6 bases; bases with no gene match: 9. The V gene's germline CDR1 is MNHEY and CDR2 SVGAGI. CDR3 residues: CASSLLQGAGGYTF. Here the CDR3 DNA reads TGTGCCAGCAGCTTATTACAGGGGGCTGGTGGCTACACCTTC.

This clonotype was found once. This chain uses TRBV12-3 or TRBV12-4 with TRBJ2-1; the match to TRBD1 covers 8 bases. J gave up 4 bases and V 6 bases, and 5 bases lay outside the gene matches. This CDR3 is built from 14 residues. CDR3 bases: TGTGCCAGCAGCTGGACAGGGCCGTACAATGAGCAGTTCTTC. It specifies CASSWTGPYNEQFF.

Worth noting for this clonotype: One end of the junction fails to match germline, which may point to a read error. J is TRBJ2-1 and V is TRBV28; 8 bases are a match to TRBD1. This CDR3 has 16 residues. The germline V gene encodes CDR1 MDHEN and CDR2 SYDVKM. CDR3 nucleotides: TGTGCCTGCAGTTTGCCCGGGACAGGAAGGTACAATGAGCAGTTCTTC. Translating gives CACSLPGTGRYNEQFF.

This chain's CDR3 is CSAELRGTEAFF. Written as DNA, the CDR3 is TGCAGTGCAGAACTCAGGGGAACTGAAGCTTTCTTT. This chain joins TRBV20-1 and TRBJ1-1, with D perhaps matching TRBD1 (6 bases). Looked up from germline, CDR1 is DFQATT and CDR2 is SNEGSKA (reference sequence). The CDR3 has 12 amino acids. V was shortened by 6 bases and J by 5 bases, with 13 bases between the two germline ends.

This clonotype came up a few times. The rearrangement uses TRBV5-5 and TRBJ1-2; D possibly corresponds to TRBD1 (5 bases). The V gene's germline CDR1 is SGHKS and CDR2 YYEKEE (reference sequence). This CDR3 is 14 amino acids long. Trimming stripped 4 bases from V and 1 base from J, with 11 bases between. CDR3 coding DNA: TGTGCCAGCAGCGTGCAGGGAGGTAACTATGGCTACACCTTC. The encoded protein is CASSVQGGNYGYTF.

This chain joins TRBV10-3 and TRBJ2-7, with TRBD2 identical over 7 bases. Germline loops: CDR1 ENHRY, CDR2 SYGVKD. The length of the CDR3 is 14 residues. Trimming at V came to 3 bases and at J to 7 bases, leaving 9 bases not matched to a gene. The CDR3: CAISDAGLGREQYF. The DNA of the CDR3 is TGTGCCATCAGTGACGCCGGACTAGGGCGGGAGCAGTACTTC.

DNA for the CDR3: TGTGCCAGCAGTTACTCCCCCCCTTCTGGGGCCAACGTCCTGACTTTC. This codes for CASSYSPPSGANVLTF. The rearrangement links TRBV6-5 to TRBJ2-6; D is ambiguous. The CDR3 covers 16 residues. V shed 0 bases and J shed 1 base, with 7 bases lying between them. Germline V lookup: CDR1 MNHEY, CDR2 SVGAGI.

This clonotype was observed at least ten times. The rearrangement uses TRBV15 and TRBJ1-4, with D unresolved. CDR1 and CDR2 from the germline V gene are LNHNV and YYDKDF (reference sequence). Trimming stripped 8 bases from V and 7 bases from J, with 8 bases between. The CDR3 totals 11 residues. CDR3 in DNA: TGTGCCACCGTTTTAGGTGAAAAACTGTTTTTT. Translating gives CATVLGEKLFF.

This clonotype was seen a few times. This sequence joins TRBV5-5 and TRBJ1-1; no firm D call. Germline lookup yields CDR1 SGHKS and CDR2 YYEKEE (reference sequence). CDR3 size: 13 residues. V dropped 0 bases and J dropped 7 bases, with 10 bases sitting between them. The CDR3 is CASSLAGQNEAFF. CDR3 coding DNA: TGTGCCAGCAGCTTGGCCGGTCAGAATGAAGCTTTCTTT.

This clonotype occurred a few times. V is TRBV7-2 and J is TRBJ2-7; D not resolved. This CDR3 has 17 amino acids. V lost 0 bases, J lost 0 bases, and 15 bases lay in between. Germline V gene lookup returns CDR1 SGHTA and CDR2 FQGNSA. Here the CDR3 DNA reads TGTGCCAGCAGCTTAGCCCTCTCGGCGGTAAGCTCCTACGAGCAGTACTTC. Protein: CASSLALSAVSSYEQYF.

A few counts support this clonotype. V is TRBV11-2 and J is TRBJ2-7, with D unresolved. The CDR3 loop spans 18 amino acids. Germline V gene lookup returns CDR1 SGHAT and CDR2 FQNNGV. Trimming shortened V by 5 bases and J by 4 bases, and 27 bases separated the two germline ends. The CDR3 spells CASSRHLPALHPIYEQYF. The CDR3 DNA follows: TGTGCCAGCAGCCGCCATCTACCGGCTCTCCATCCCATATACGAGCAGTACTTC.

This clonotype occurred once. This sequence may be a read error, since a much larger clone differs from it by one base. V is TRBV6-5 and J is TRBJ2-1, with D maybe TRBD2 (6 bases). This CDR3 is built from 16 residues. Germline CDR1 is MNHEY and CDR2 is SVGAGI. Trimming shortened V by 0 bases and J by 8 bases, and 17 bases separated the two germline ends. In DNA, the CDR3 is TGTGCCAGCAGTTACTCTCGTTTAGCGGCAGGCTATGAGCAGTTCTTC. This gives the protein CASSYSRLAAGYEQFF.

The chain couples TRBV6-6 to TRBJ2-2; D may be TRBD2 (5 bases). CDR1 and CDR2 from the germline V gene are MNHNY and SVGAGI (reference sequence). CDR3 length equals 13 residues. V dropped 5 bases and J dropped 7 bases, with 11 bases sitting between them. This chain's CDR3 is CASSTGSFGELFF. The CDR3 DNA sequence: TGTGCCAGCAGTACTGGGAGCTTCGGGGAGCTGTTTTTT.

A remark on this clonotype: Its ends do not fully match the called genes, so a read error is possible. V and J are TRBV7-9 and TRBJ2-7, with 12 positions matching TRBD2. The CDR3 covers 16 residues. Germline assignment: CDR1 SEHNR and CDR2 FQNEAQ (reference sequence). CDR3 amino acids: CASSLVARLAGDPVNF. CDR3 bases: TGTGCCAGCAGCTTAGTTGCCCGACTAGCGGGAGACCCAGTCAACTTC. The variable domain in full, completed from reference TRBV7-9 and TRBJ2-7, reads DTGVSQNPRHKITKRGQNVTFRCDPISEHNRLYWYRQTLGQGPEFLTYFQNEAQLEKSRLLSDRFSAERPKGSFSTLEIQRTEQGDSAMYLCASSLVARLAGDPVNFGPGTRLTVT.